A single sample gave rise to the 14 T cell receptor beta chains below, sequenced in a study of blood T cell repertoires in COVID-19. Sequencing used immunoSEQ multiplex PCR; TCRdb keeps in-frame clones, though not all of them. The sample comprises a few hundred thousand clones, about 90% of which are singletons, and 6.4% rests with the top ten. Sequenced sample: peripheral blood. The receptors were gathered from a man aged 18 to 29 who had recovered from COVID-19.

This clone occurred once. The chain couples TRBV5-1 to TRBJ2-2; 12 bases match TRBD2. Losses at the gene ends were 7 bases for V and 5 bases for J; bases not matched to a gene: 3. This CDR3 spans 14 amino acids. Germline V gives CDR1 SGHRS, CDR2 YFSETQ. The CDR3 here is CASGLAGNTGELFF. The CDR3 DNA follows: TGCGCCAGCGGACTAGCGGGAAATACCGGGGAGCTGTTTTTT.

This sequence joins TRBV5-6 and TRBJ2-7, with 10 bases identical to TRBD2. The CDR3 is 14 residues long. Germline V gene lookup returns CDR1 SGHDT and CDR2 YYEEEE. The V and J ends lost 4 bases and 4 bases, in that order; junction bases with no gene match: 5. The CDR3 region is CASSPGTSEYEQYF. The CDR3 region has the DNA TGTGCCAGCAGCCCCGGGACTAGCGAATACGAGCAGTACTTC.

This chain uses TRBV11-2 with TRBJ2-1; 7 bases map to TRBD1. Germline V gene lookup returns CDR1 SGHAT and CDR2 FQNNGV. The CDR3 sequence is 16 residues long. V gave up 2 bases and J gave up 7 bases; unmatched junction bases: 11. The CDR3 coding sequence is TGTGCCAGCAGCTTAAGACGGGACAGCTCGGGTAATGAGCAGTTCTTC. Translation: CASSLRRDSSGNEQFF.

This clone was seen only once. The gene calls are TRBV27 and TRBJ1-1; no definite D call. V dropped 6 bases and J dropped 1 base, with 21 bases sitting between them. This CDR3 spans 17 amino acids. Germline CDR1 reads MNHEY; CDR2 reads SMNVEV (reference sequence). The CDR3 DNA sequence: TGTGCCAGCAGCCCTATTCCCCGGCGGGTGGCGAACACTGAAGCTTTCTTT. It specifies CASSPIPRRVANTEAFF.

This clone was detected once. The CDR3 DNA reads TGTGCCAGCAGTGCGACTAGCGGGACCTACAATGAGCAGTTCTTC. It is translated as CASSATSGTYNEQFF. This chain connects TRBV25-1 to TRBJ2-1; 11 nucleotides match TRBD2. The CDR3 is 15 residues long. Germline V gives CDR1 MGHDK, CDR2 SYGVNS. The trim removed 4 bases at V and 2 bases at J, leaving 1 base unmatched.

The chain carries TRBV18 and TRBJ2-5; TRBD2 is a possible D gene (5 bases). Germline V CDR1 and CDR2: KGHSH, LQKENI. V gave up 5 bases and J gave up 8 bases, with 9 bases separating them. The CDR3 runs to 11 residues. CDR3 protein: CASSDEGTQYF. The CDR3 nucleotides are TGTGCCAGCTCAGACGAGGGAACCCAGTACTTC.

The chain couples TRBV13 to TRBJ2-7; TRBD2 is a possible D gene (7 bases). CDR3 length: 15 residues. CDR1 and CDR2 from the germline V gene are PRHDT and FYEKMQ (reference sequence). V gave up 6 bases and J gave up 4 bases, with 19 bases separating them. The CDR3: CASRGGALLEYEQYF. In DNA, the CDR3 is TGTGCCAGCAGGGGGGGGGCCCTGCTAGAATACGAGCAGTACTTC.

In this sample, this clone turned up once. The CDR3 loop reads CASRGQAVYEQYF. The CDR3 DNA reads TGTGCCAGCAGAGGACAGGCCGTTTACGAGCAGTACTTC. The chain employs TRBV3-1 (or the pseudogene TRBV3-2) and TRBJ2-7; 7 nucleotides line up with TRBD1. The CDR3 runs 13 residues. With 6 bases clipped from V and 4 bases from J, the junction kept 6 bases outside the gene matches. Germline V gene sequence: CDR1 LGHDT, CDR2 YNNKEL (reference sequence).

The chain employs TRBV11-3 and TRBJ1-2; tentatively, D is TRBD1 (6 bases). CDR1 and CDR2 from the germline V gene are SGHNT and YENEEA. The V gene lost 0 bases and the J gene lost 8 bases, with 13 bases spanning the gap. This CDR3 comprises 14 residues. As DNA, the CDR3 is TGTGCCAGCAGCTTAGACGGCACAGGGAACGGCTACACCTTC. Its translation: CASSLDGTGNGYTF. Drawing the rest from reference TRBV11-3 and TRBJ1-2, the complete variable domain is EAGVVQSPRYKIIEKKQPVAFWCNPISGHNTLYWYLQNLGQGPELLIRYENEEAVDDSQLPKDRFSAERLKGVDSTLKIQPAELGDSAVYLCASSLDGTGNGYTFGSGTRLTVV.

The rearrangement links TRBV10-1 to TRBJ2-1; 12 nucleotides match TRBD2. The CDR3 covers 18 residues. Trimming cost V 5 bases and J 3 bases; bases outside gene matches: 11. CDR1 is WNHNN, CDR2 SYGVQD, per germline (reference sequence). The CDR3 is CASSQPSGGESVYNEQFF. The DNA for the CDR3 is TGCGCCAGCAGTCAGCCTAGCGGGGGGGAGAGCGTCTACAATGAGCAGTTCTTC.

The V and J genes are TRBV6-6 and TRBJ1-1; D may be TRBD1 (5 bases). Trimming shortened V by 0 bases and J by 11 bases, and 13 bases separated the two germline ends. Germline V gives CDR1 MNHNY, CDR2 SVGAGI (reference sequence). The CDR3 runs to 13 residues. In DNA form, the CDR3 reads TGTGCCAGCAGTTACTCGGGAGGGACGGGGGCTTTCTTT. Protein product: CASSYSGGTGAFF.

This chain connects TRBV14 to TRBJ1-6; no clear D. CDR1 is SGHDN and CDR2 is FVKESK in the germline V gene. The CDR3 is 16 residues long. The V end lost 0 bases, the J end lost 7 bases, and 13 bases lay between the germline ends. CDR3 sequence: CASSQDRVSLNSPLHF. The CDR3 DNA follows: TGTGCCAGCAGCCAAGATCGGGTATCCTTAAATTCACCCCTCCACTTT.

The chain is built from TRBV5-4 and TRBJ1-1; 9 nucleotides line up with TRBD1. The CDR3 length is 14 residues. Losses at the gene ends were 2 bases for V and 4 bases for J; bases not matched to a gene: 3. Germline V gives CDR1 SGHNT, CDR2 YYREEE (reference sequence). The CDR3 sequence is CASSFGQGSTEAFF. The CDR3 bases are TGTGCCAGCAGCTTCGGACAGGGGAGCACTGAAGCTTTCTTT.

The V and J genes are TRBV6-5 and TRBJ2-1; TRBD2 agrees at 10 bases. There are 15 residues in the CDR3. V trimming: 4 bases; J trimming: 3 bases; junction bases outside the gene matches: 3. The germline V gene has CDR1 MNHEY and CDR2 SVGAGI. The CDR3 coding sequence is TGTGCCAGCAGTTTGTCTAGCGGGAGCTACAATGAGCAGTTCTTC. Protein product: CASSLSSGSYNEQFF.